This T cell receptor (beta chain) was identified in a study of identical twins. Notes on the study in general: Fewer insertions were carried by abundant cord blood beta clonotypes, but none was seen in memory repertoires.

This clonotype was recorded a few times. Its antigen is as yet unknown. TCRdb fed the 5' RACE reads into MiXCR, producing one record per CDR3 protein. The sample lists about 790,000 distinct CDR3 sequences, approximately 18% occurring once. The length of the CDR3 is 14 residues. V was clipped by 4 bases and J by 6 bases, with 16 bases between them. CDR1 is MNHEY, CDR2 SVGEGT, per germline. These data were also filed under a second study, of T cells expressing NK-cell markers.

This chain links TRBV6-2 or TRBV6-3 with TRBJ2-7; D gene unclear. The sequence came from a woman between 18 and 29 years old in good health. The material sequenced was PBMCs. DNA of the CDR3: TGTGCCAGCAGTTCGTGGACCTCCCTACGCGAGCAGTACTTC. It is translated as CASSSWTSLREQYF.